The rows below give T cell receptor beta chains drawn from one sample of a study of cytomegalovirus exposure and HLA in healthy donors. TCRdb keeps only in-frame clones here, not all; method: immunoSEQ multiplex PCR. The table records some 90,000 clones, 95% to 98% of them present only once. Material for sequencing was PBMCs. The receptors were gathered from a man aged 18 to 35 in good health and CMV-seronegative. Both conserved end residues are part of each CDR3. A D gene is named only where the DNA matches it firmly. Some rows have no size entry. The others give once, few or many, or a class for an expanded clone.

d_gene	v_gene	j_gene	abundance	CDR3aa	CDR3nt
TRBD1	TRBV29-1	TRBJ1-2	.	CSASGTGVYGYTF	TGCAGCGCCTCCGGGACAGGGGTTTATGGCTACACCTTC
TRBD1	TRBV5-1	TRBJ2-7	.	CASTPGTGFSYEQYF	TGCGCCAGCACTCCGGGGACAGGATTCTCCTACGAGCAGTACTTC
.	TRBV28	TRBJ2-7	.	CASSPPQGAGEQYF	TGTGCCAGCAGTCCCCCGCAAGGGGCCGGCGAGCAGTACTTC
.	TRBV19	TRBJ2-5	.	CATSTQGHRETQYF	TGTGCCACATCAACGCAGGGGCACAGAGAGACCCAGTACTTC
.	TRBV5-8	TRBJ1-2	.	CASSLIAGDYGYTF	TGTGCCAGCAGCTTGATCGCGGGGGACTATGGCTACACCTTC
TRBD2	TRBV6-1	TRBJ2-1	.	CATGTSGRYNEQFF	TGTGCCACCGGGACTAGCGGGAGATACAATGAGCAGTTCTTC
.	TRBV10-1	TRBJ2-6	.	CASSPGGANVLTF	TGCGCCAGCAGTCCAGGTGGGGCCAACGTCCTGACTTTC
.	TRBV18	TRBJ2-2	.	CASSPMSERSTGELFF	TGTGCCAGCTCACCTATGAGCGAGAGGTCCACCGGGGAGCTGTTTTTT
TRBD1	TRBV5-8	TRBJ1-1	few	CASSLGAGGVGTEAFF	TGTGCCAGCAGCTTGGGGGCAGGGGGAGTTGGCACTGAAGCTTTCTTT
.	TRBV6-6	TRBJ1-2	.	CASGHRGEDYGYTF	TGTGCCAGCGGCCACCGGGGGGAGGACTATGGCTACACCTTC
.	TRBV7-9	TRBJ2-5	.	CASSPWGPGLNRGETQYF	TGTGCCAGCAGCCCCTGGGGGCCAGGTCTCAATCGGGGAGAGACCCAGTACTTC
TRBD2	TRBV5-1	TRBJ2-5	.	CASSWGVAGLAGQETQYF	TGCGCCAGCAGCTGGGGGGTTGCCGGACTAGCGGGTCAAGAGACCCAGTACTTC
TRBD2	TRBV30	TRBJ2-1	.	CAWTQNSGLKDNEQFF	TGTGCCTGGACCCAAAATAGCGGGCTCAAAGACAATGAGCAGTTCTTC
.	TRBV11-3	TRBJ2-6	.	CASSPPGGWGGGANVLTF	TGTGCCAGCAGCCCACCTGGGGGCTGGGGGGGTGGGGCCAACGTCCTGACTTTC
.	TRBV11-3	TRBJ1-1	once	CASTRSSTAINMNTEAFF	TGTGCCAGCACCCGAAGTTCTACAGCCATTAACATGAACACTGAAGCTTTCTTT
.	TRBV7-2	TRBJ1-5	.	CASSLVAGDQPQHF	TGTGCCAGCAGCTTAGTAGCAGGGGATCAGCCCCAGCATTTT
.	TRBV11-1	TRBJ2-1	.	CASSSGIREASSYNEQFF	TGTGCCAGCAGCTCAGGGATCAGGGAGGCATCATCCTACAATGAGCAGTTCTTC
TRBD1	TRBV9	TRBJ1-4	.	CASSGQGESEKLFF	TGTGCCAGCAGCGGACAGGGGGAATCCGAAAAACTGTTTTTT
TRBD2	TRBV4-3	TRBJ2-5	.	CASSPGLVPEETQYF	TGCGCCAGCAGCCCGGGACTAGTGCCCGAAGAGACCCAGTACTTC
.	TRBV2	TRBJ2-7	.	CASGLYEQYF	TGTGCCAGCGGGCTTTACGAGCAGTACTTC
.	TRBV6-6	TRBJ1-1	.	CASRANTEAFF	TGTGCCAGCAGGGCGAACACTGAAGCTTTCTTT
TRBD2	TRBV6-4	TRBJ2-3	.	CASSVVSGSSNTQYF	TGTGCCAGCAGTGTAGTCAGCGGGAGTTCGAATACGCAGTATTTT
.	TRBV11-2	TRBJ2-7	once	CASSFSGSYEQYF	TGTGCCAGCAGCTTTAGCGGTTCCTACGAGCAGTACTTC
.	TRBV7-2	TRBJ1-3	.	CASSPYRVSGNTIYF	TGTGCCAGCAGCCCATACAGAGTCTCTGGAAACACCATATATTTT
.	TRBV10-2	TRBJ2-5	.	CASRSLGGRGETQYF	TGCGCCAGCAGGAGCCTAGGGGGGAGGGGAGAGACCCAGTACTTC
.	TRBV6-6	TRBJ1-2	.	CASSYSSGPEGGYTF	TGTGCCAGCAGTTACTCGTCAGGGCCCGAAGGGGGCTACACCTTC
.	TRBV30	TRBJ1-2	.	CAWSVRGYGYTF	TGTGCCTGGAGTGTACGGGGCTATGGCTACACCTTC
.	TRBV19	TRBJ2-7	.	CASRGTAVYEQYF	TGTGCCAGTAGAGGAACAGCGGTCTACGAGCAGTACTTC
TRBD1	TRBV7-8	TRBJ1-2	few	CASSLASTGAYGYTF	TGTGCCAGCAGCTTAGCCAGCACAGGGGCCTATGGCTACACCTTC
TRBD1	TRBV5-8	TRBJ1-1	once	CASSLLGQGNTEAFF	TGTGCCAGCAGCTTGTTGGGACAGGGGAACACTGAAGCTTTCTTT
TRBD2	TRBV29-1	TRBJ2-7	few	CSVGDYIYEQYF	TGCAGCGTTGGGGACTACATCTACGAGCAGTACTTC
TRBD1	TRBV18	TRBJ1-1	.	CASSPQRTGGSMNTEAFF	TGTGCCAGCTCACCTCAGAGGACAGGGGGCTCTATGAACACTGAAGCTTTCTTT
.	TRBV10-3	TRBJ2-1	.	CAISERGGGPTHEQFF	TGTGCCATCAGTGAAAGAGGGGGAGGGCCGACCCATGAGCAGTTCTTC
.	TRBV5-8	TRBJ1-2	.	CASSLGGSHYYGYTF	TGTGCCAGCAGCTTGGGCGGCAGCCATTACTATGGCTACACCTTC
.	TRBV9	TRBJ2-2	.	CASSARGSSGELFF	TGTGCCAGCAGCGCACGGGGGAGTTCCGGGGAGCTGTTTTTT
.	TRBV11-2	TRBJ2-3	.	CASTSGTFFADTQYF	TGTGCCAGCACCTCCGGGACTTTCTTTGCAGATACGCAGTATTTT
.	TRBV11-3	TRBJ1-1	.	CASSFRRGNTEAFF	TGTGCCAGCAGCTTTCGCAGAGGGAACACTGAAGCTTTCTTT
TRBD1	TRBV11-3	TRBJ1-2	.	CASSFVPGTGHNYGYTF	TGTGCCAGCAGCTTCGTCCCCGGGACAGGGCACAACTATGGCTACACCTTC
.	TRBV12-2	TRBJ1-5	.	CASRLAGGQNSNQPQHF	TGTGCAAGTCGCTTAGCGGGGGGACAGAATAGCAATCAGCCCCAGCATTTT
TRBD2	TRBV29-1	TRBJ2-1	.	CSVGLAYSYNEQFF	TGCAGCGTTGGACTAGCCTATTCCTACAATGAGCAGTTCTTC
TRBD2	TRBV9	TRBJ2-5	.	CASSGRSGSQETQYF	TGTGCCAGCAGCGGACGTAGCGGGAGCCAAGAGACCCAGTACTTC
TRBD1	TRBV19	TRBJ1-4	.	CASSLHRDRGREKLFF	TGTGCCAGTAGTTTGCACCGGGACAGGGGACGGGAAAAACTGTTTTTT
.	TRBV7-7	TRBJ2-2	.	CASSLGEREADTGELFF	TGTGCTAGCAGCTTGGGGGAGAGGGAGGCTGACACCGGGGAGCTGTTTTTT
.	TRBV21-1	TRBJ1-2	once	CASSKVGQGSNYGYTF	.
TRBD2	TRBV5-1	TRBJ2-3	.	CASSLLLAGRDTDTQYF	TGCGCCAGCAGCTTGTTACTAGCGGGAAGGGACACAGATACGCAGTATTTT
TRBD1	TRBV10-3	TRBJ1-1	.	CAIKGGVNTEAFF	TGTGCCATCAAAGGGGGCGTGAACACTGAAGCTTTCTTT
.	TRBV19	TRBJ2-1	.	CASSIEAGAYNEQFF	TGTGCCAGTAGTATAGAAGCAGGGGCCTACAATGAGCAGTTCTTC
.	TRBV27	TRBJ1-4	.	CASSLGQRNEKLFF	TGTGCCAGCAGTTTGGGGCAGAGGAATGAAAAACTGTTTTTT
.	TRBV5-1	TRBJ1-2	.	CASSLAGSYGYTF	TGCGCCAGCAGCTTGGCAGGCAGCTATGGCTACACCTTC
TRBD2	TRBV9	TRBJ2-7	.	CASSPNRGTRAYEQYF	TGTGCCAGCAGCCCAAATCGGGGGACTAGGGCTTACGAGCAGTACTTC
.	TRBV6-5	TRBJ2-1	.	CASSYSGNAHNEQFF	TGTGCCAGCAGTTACTCGGGCAATGCTCACAATGAGCAGTTCTTC
.	TRBV9	TRBJ2-1	once	CASSVGGGLTYNEQFF	TGTGCCAGCAGCGTAGGGGGCGGCTTAACCTACAATGAGCAGTTCTTC
TRBD2	TRBV4-1	TRBJ2-5	.	CASSPPQLAGGFYQETQYF	TGCGCCAGCAGCCCACCCCAACTAGCGGGAGGTTTCTACCAAGAGACCCAGTACTTC
.	TRBV28	TRBJ1-2	.	CASSVDSFKVYTF	TGTGCCAGCAGTGTAGACAGCTTCAAAGTCTACACCTTC
.	TRBV7-8	TRBJ2-7	.	CASSLGRGGIAYEQYF	TGTGCCAGCAGCTTAGGAAGGGGGGGGATTGCCTACGAGCAGTACTTC